This TCR beta chain derives from a study of T cells in Graves' hyperthyroidism and ophthalmopathy. From RNA transcripts, TCR beta CDR3 regions were amplified. An initial round of RT-PCR targeting the TCR CDR3 relied on the HTBI primer set. MiXCR, applied by TCRdb to the multiplex PCR reads, yields one record per CDR3 protein. Here the sample spans about 410,000 distinct CDR3 sequences, about 14% being singletons. The material sequenced was blood. This clonotype was obtained from a young man with Graves' ophthalmopathy.

The DNA of the CDR3 is TGTGCCAGCAGCGCCGTAGGAGAGACCCAGTACTTC. This encodes CASSAVGETQYF. The rearrangement uses TRBV9 and TRBJ2-5; no definite D call. V lost 3 bases to trimming and J lost 4 bases, with 7 bases between them. This CDR3 spans 12 amino acids. In germline, CDR1 is SGDLS, CDR2 YYNGEE.